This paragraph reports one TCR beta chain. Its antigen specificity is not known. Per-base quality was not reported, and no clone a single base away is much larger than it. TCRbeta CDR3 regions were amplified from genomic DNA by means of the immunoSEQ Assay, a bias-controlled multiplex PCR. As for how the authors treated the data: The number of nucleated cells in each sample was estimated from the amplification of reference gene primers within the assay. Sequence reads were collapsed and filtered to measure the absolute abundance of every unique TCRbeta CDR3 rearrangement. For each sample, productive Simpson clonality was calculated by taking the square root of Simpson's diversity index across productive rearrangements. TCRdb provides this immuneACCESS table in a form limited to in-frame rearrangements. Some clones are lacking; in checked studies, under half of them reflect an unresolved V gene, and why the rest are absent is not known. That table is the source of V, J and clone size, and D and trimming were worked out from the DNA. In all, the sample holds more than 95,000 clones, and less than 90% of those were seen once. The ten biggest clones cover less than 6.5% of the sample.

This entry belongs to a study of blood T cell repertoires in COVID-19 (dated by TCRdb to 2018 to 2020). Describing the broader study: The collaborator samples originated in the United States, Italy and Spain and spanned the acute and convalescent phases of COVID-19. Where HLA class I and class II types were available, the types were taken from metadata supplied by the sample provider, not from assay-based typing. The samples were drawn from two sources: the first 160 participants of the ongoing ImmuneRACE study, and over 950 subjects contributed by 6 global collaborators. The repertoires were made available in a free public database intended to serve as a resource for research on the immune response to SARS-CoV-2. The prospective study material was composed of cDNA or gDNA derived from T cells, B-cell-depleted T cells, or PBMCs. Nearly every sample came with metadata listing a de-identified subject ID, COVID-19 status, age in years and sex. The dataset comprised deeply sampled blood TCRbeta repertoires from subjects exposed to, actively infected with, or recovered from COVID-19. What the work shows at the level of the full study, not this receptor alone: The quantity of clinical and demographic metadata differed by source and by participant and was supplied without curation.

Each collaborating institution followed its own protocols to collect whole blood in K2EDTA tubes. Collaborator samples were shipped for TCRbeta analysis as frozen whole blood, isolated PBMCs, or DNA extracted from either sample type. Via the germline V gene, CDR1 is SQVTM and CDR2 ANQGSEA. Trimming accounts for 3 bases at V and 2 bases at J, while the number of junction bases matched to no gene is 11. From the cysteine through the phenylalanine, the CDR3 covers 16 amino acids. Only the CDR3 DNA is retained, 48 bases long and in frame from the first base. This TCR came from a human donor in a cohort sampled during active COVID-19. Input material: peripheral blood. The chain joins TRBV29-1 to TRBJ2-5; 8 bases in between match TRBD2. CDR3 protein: CSVDFLGLGTQETQYF. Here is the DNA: TGCAGCGTTGATTTTTTGGGACTAGGGACTCAAGAGACCCAGTACTTC.